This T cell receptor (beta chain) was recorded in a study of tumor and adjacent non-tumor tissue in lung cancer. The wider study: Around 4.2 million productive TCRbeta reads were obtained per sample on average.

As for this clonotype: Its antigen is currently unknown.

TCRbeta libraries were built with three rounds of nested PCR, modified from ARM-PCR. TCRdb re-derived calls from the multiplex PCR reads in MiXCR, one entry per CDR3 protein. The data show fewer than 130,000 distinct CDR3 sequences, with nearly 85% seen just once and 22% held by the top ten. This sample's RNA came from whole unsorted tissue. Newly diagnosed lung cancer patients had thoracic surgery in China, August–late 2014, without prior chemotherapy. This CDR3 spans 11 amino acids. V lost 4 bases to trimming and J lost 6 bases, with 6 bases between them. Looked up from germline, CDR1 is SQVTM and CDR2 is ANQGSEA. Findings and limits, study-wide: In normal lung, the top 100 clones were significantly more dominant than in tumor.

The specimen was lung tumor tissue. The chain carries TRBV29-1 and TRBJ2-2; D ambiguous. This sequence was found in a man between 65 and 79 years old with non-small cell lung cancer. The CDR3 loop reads CSVGVAGELFF. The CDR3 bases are TGCAGCGTTGGGGTAGCCGGGGAGCTGTTTTTT.